In this sample, the clone carrying this T cell receptor (beta chain) turned up a few times. The target antigen is unknown. These data come from a study of regulatory T cells in long-lasting Graves disease. Time point reported: newly diagnosed GD, antithyroid drugs for less than 3 months. TCR sequences were obtained from RNA taken from PBMCs. Study-wide results and caveats: Between persistent patients, thousands of public clonotypes were shared, exceeding the 966 shared between new patients.

CDR3-region Arm-PCR and iRepertoire HTBI primers produced the TCR beta libraries. MiXCR, run by TCRdb on the multiplex PCR reads, gives a single entry per CDR3 protein. The sample consists of 540,000 or so distinct CDR3 sequences, about 13% of them appearing once. This CDR3 is 17 amino acids long. From germline, CDR1 is SGHAT and CDR2 FQNNGV. With 2 bases clipped from V and 2 bases from J, the junction kept 6 bases outside the gene matches. These data also formed part of another study, on T cells in Graves' hyperthyroidism and ophthalmopathy. That study adds: The HTBI primer set was used in a first-round RT-PCR of the TCR CDR3.

The chain combines TRBV11-2 with TRBJ2-1, with TRBD2 matching 10 bases. The sequenced sample was peripheral blood mononuclear cells (PBMCs), obtained at new diagnosis, from a patient treated with antithyroid drugs. The TCR comes from a man aged 25 to 40 with Graves disease. The CDR3 region has the DNA TGTGCCAGCAGCTTAATATCTACTAGCGGGGCCTACAATGAGCAGTTCTTC. It yields the protein CASSLISTSGAYNEQFF. The complete variable domain, with remaining parts taken from reference TRBV11-2 and TRBJ2-1, reads EAGVAQSPRYKIIEKRQSVAFWCNPISGHATLYWYQQILGQGPKLLIQFQNNGVVDDSQLPKDRFSAERLKGVDSTLKIQPAKLEDSAVYLCASSLISTSGAYNEQFFGPGTRLTVL.